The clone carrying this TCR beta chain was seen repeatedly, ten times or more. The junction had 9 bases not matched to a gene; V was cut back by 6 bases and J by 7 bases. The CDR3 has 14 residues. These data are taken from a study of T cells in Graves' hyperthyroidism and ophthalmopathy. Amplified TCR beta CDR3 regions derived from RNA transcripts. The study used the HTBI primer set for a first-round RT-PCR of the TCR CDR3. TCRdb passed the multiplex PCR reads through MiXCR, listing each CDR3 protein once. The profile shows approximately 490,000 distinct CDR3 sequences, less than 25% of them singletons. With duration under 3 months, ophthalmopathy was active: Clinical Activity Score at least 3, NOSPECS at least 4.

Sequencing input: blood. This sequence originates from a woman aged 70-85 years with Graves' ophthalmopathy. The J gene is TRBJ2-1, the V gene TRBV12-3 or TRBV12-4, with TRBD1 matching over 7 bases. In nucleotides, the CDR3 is TGTGCCAGCAGGAGGACCACAGGGGTGAATGAGCAGTTCTTC. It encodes CASRRTTGVNEQFF.